This T cell receptor beta chain was identified in a study of T cells after yellow fever vaccination. The overall study: Each of the EM, EMRA, CM and Tscm memory subsets was sorted based on CD3, CD45RA, CCR7 and CD95.

In making TCR cDNA, 5'RACE template switching added a universal primer site and UMIs to it. TCRdb recomputed calls from the 5' RACE reads with MiXCR, one row per CDR3 protein. Here the sample spans 40,000 to 50,000 distinct CDR3 sequences, over 5.5% being singletons. Sequencing used PBMCs, either bulk or a sorted T-cell subset (CD4+, CD8+, memory, or dextramer-sorted; not recorded which), obtained 45 days after the yellow fever booster vaccination. The clonotype comes from a man aged 25-40 years who received the YFV17D yellow fever vaccine.

The CDR3, as DNA: TGCGCCAGCAGCTTAAGTGCGGGAGCTAACTATGGCTACACCTTC. Translation: CASSLSAGANYGYTF. The chain joins TRBV5-1 to TRBJ1-2; no firm D call. Germline lookup yields CDR1 SGHRS and CDR2 YFSETQ. Trimming removed 2 bases from V and 0 bases from J, with 11 bases in between. This CDR3 comprises 15 residues.